These 20 T cell receptor beta chains were sequenced from one sample in a study of T cells after yellow fever vaccination (dated by TCRdb to 2018 to 2020). The treatment or condition label corresponds to: live attenuated yellow fever vaccine strain. Libraries were built with 5' RACE. The instrument was an Illumina HiSeq 2500. TCRdb took the public reads, trimmed them with fastp at Q25, ran MiXCR for clone calling and kept in-frame beta chains. Each entry merges the rows of one CDR3 protein and shows their most common DNA and genes. The sample yields hundreds of thousands of distinct CDR3 sequences; just over 20% were counted once. Clones ranked in the top ten supply about 15% of the sample. Sample: PBMCs, taken roughly 20 days after the first yellow fever vaccination. All receptors derive from a man aged 18 to 30 who received the YFV17D yellow fever vaccine.

This clonotype was counted only a few times. The chain carries TRBV7-2 and TRBJ2-1; D is unclear. CDR3 length equals 16 residues. V was trimmed by 3 bases and J by 0 bases, leaving 12 bases between them. Germline CDR1 reads SGHTA; CDR2 reads FQGNSA. The CDR3 nucleotides are TGTGCCAGCAGCTTCCGTCGACCCAGCTCCTACAATGAGCAGTTCTTC. This sequence encodes CASSFRRPSSYNEQFF.

This chain uses TRBV25-1 with TRBJ2-1; no clear D. The germline V gene has CDR1 MGHDK and CDR2 SYGVNS. The V end lost 10 bases, the J end lost 10 bases, and 11 bases lay between the germline ends. The CDR3 extends over 10 amino acids. In DNA form, the CDR3 reads TGTGCCACCAGACTCCGGGAGCAGTTCTTC. Translating it yields CATRLREQFF.

This clonotype was detected only a few times. The chain uses TRBV20-1 and TRBJ2-2; 8 nucleotides align to TRBD2. The CDR3 totals 15 residues. Germline lookup yields CDR1 DFQATT and CDR2 SNEGSKA (reference sequence). The V gene end was trimmed by 3 bases and the J gene end by 2 bases; junction bases not matched to a gene: 5. The CDR3 DNA sequence: TGCAGTGCTAGTGGCGGGGGGAAAAACACCGGGGAGCTGTTTTTT. Its protein product is CSASGGGKNTGELFF.

This clonotype was counted between two and nine times. The J gene is TRBJ1-1, the V gene TRBV5-6, with D unresolved. This CDR3 contains 11 residues. Germline CDR1 SGHDT, CDR2 YYEEEE. Trimming took off 3 bases at V and 6 bases at J, with 6 bases between the two ends. The CDR3 sequence: CASSWAAEAFF. The CDR3 DNA follows: TGTGCCAGCAGCTGGGCAGCTGAAGCTTTCTTT. Complete variable domain (other parts from reference TRBV5-6 and TRBJ1-1): DAGVTQSPTHLIKTRGQQVTLRCSPKSGHDTVSWYQQALGQGPQFIFQYYEEEERQRGNFPDRFSGHQFPNYSSELNVNALLLGDSALYLCASSWAAEAFFGQGTRLTVV.

This clonotype showed up just a few times. The V and J genes are TRBV12-3 or TRBV12-4 and TRBJ2-2; tentatively, D is TRBD1 or TRBD2 (6 bases each). V was pared by 5 bases and J by 6 bases, with 16 bases between. This CDR3 contains 15 residues. CDR3 loop: CASSPGDFSPGELFF. CDR3 DNA sequence: TGTGCCAGCAGTCCAGGGGACTTCTCCCCCGGGGAGCTGTTTTTT.

The sample holds a few counts of this clonotype. This sequence joins TRBV25-1 and TRBJ1-3; D not resolved. The CDR3 has 15 amino acids. The V gene lost 1 base and the J gene lost 0 bases, with 7 bases spanning the gap. The V gene's germline CDR1 is MGHDK and CDR2 SYGVNS. CDR3 in DNA: TGTGCCAGCAGTGAATCCCGAATCTCTGGAAACACCATATATTTT. This encodes CASSESRISGNTIYF.

The chain employs TRBV7-2 and TRBJ2-3; the D gene is possibly TRBD2 (6 bases). The CDR3 has 14 residues. V was clipped by 3 bases and J by 4 bases, with 11 bases between them. Germline loops: CDR1 SGHTA, CDR2 FQGNSA. The CDR3 reads CASSLRWGADTQYF. CDR3 nucleotides: TGTGCCAGCAGCTTGCGTTGGGGGGCAGATACGCAGTATTTT.

CDR3 loop: CASSLGGQVLTLYYEQYF. The DNA of the CDR3 is TGCGCCAGCAGCCTGGGGGGACAGGTCCTCACCCTCTACTACGAGCAGTACTTC. The chain uses TRBV5-1 and TRBJ2-7; TRBD1 agrees at 8 bases. The CDR3 extends over 18 amino acids. V lost 4 bases, J lost 3 bases, and 18 bases stayed unmatched. Per germline, CDR1 SGHRS and CDR2 YFSETQ.

The rearrangement uses TRBV18 and TRBJ1-1; TRBD1 might be the D (5 bases). Trimming took off 2 bases at V and 1 base at J, with 8 bases between the two ends. This CDR3 has 14 residues. CDR1 is KGHSH, CDR2 LQKENI, per germline. The CDR3 loop is CASSPRTQNTEAFF. CDR3 nucleotides: TGTGCCAGCTCACCAAGGACACAGAACACTGAAGCTTTCTTT.

This clonotype has ten or more counts. The chain has TRBV7-3 and TRBJ2-2; D is perhaps TRBD2 (6 bases). The germline V gene encodes CDR1 SGHTA and CDR2 FQGTGA. This CDR3 has 13 residues. V was trimmed by 10 bases and J by 1 base, leaving 10 bases between them. This CDR3 is CANTGLNTGELFF. In nucleotides, the CDR3 is TGTGCCAATACGGGACTGAACACCGGGGAGCTGTTTTTT.

The chain has TRBV5-4 and TRBJ1-2; perhaps TRBD1 as D (5 bases). CDR1 is SGHNT and CDR2 is YYREEE in the germline V gene (reference sequence). CDR3 size: 15 residues. Trimming took 6 bases from V and 8 from J, leaving 23 bases between them. This CDR3 is CASNLGGAGIGGYTF. The CDR3 DNA is TGTGCCAGCAACCTAGGTGGAGCAGGGATTGGAGGCTACACCTTC. Looking up the rest from reference TRBV5-4 and TRBJ1-2 gives the full variable domain: ETGVTQSPTHLIKTRGQQVTLRCSSQSGHNTVSWYQQALGQGPQFIFQYYREEENGRGNFPPRFSGLQFPNYSSELNVNALELDDSALYLCASNLGGAGIGGYTFGSGTRLTVV.

The chain combines TRBV19 with TRBJ2-7; no definite D call. The length of the CDR3 is 14 residues. Per germline, CDR1 LNHDA and CDR2 SQIVND (reference sequence). The V end was cut by 3 bases, the J end by 1 base, with 10 bases between. The CDR3 loop reads CASSIDGGSYEQYF. As DNA, the CDR3 is TGTGCCAGTAGTATTGATGGCGGATCCTACGAGCAGTACTTC.

This clonotype was detected many times. This sequence joins TRBV2 and TRBJ1-1; D might be TRBD1 (6 bases). The CDR3 has 13 amino acids. Deletions cut 4 bases from V and 4 bases from J, with 10 bases between. Looked up from germline, CDR1 is SNHLY and CDR2 is FYNNEI. The CDR3 DNA follows: TGTGCCAGCAGTGTGGGGGCGGGCACTGAAGCTTTCTTT. Translating gives CASSVGAGTEAFF.

The V call is TRBV27, the J call TRBJ2-7; 9 bases fit TRBD2. The ends lost 4 bases at V and 2 bases at J; junction bases unmatched: 9. Germline loops: CDR1 MNHEY, CDR2 SMNVEV (reference sequence). The CDR3 extends over 16 amino acids. CDR3: CASSSPGLAGTYEQYF. In DNA, the CDR3 is TGTGCCAGCAGTTCCCCCGGGCTAGCGGGAACCTACGAGCAGTACTTC.

This clonotype was counted between two and nine times. This chain connects TRBV6-2 or TRBV6-3 to TRBJ2-7; 7 nucleotides agree with TRBD1. This CDR3 is built from 12 residues. The junction had 6 bases not matched to a gene; V was cut back by 3 bases and J by 10 bases. Germline V gene lookup returns CDR1 MNHEY and CDR2 SVGEGT. CDR3: CASSYGRGNQYV. CDR3 DNA sequence: TGTGCCAGCAGTTATGGCAGGGGGAACCAGTACGTC.

The CDR3 bases are TGTGCCATCAGCGGGGGGAAAGATACGCAGTATTTT. Translating it yields CAISGGKDTQYF. The J gene is TRBJ2-3, the V gene TRBV10-3, with 7 bases lining up with TRBD2. V gave up 6 bases and J gave up 5 bases; unmatched junction bases: 2. The CDR3 runs to 12 residues. CDR1 is ENHRY and CDR2 is SYGVKD in the germline V gene.

This clonotype was counted between two and nine times. This sequence joins TRBV4-3 and TRBJ1-2; D is possibly TRBD1 (5 bases). The CDR3 runs 15 residues. V dropped 6 bases and J dropped 8 bases, with 22 bases sitting between them. Germline V CDR1 and CDR2: LGHNA, YSLEER. The CDR3 DNA follows: TGCGCCAGCAGTGAAGACGGTGGGGCTTTAAACGGCTACACCTTC. As protein: CASSEDGGALNGYTF.

The chain employs TRBV29-1 and TRBJ2-5; D is perhaps TRBD2 (6 bases). Germline lookup yields CDR1 SQVTM and CDR2 ANQGSEA. Deletions cut 2 bases from V and 4 bases from J, with 20 bases between. This CDR3 is built from 16 residues. CDR3 in DNA: TGCAGCGTTGAATTTGTTGGGGGACTCACCCTAGAGACCCAGTACTTC. Residues: CSVEFVGGLTLETQYF.

The rearrangement links TRBV5-1 to TRBJ1-1; a weak D match, TRBD1 (5 bases). This CDR3 region has 18 residues. Germline V gene data show CDR1 as SGHRS and CDR2 as YFSETQ. The V end was cut by 0 bases, the J end by 4 bases, with 22 bases between. CDR3 loop: CASSLAQAPGKVGTEAFF. CDR3 nucleotide sequence: TGCGCCAGCAGCTTGGCACAAGCCCCAGGGAAGGTAGGCACTGAAGCTTTCTTT.

This clonotype was picked up many times. The chain is built from TRBV20-1 and TRBJ2-2, with D uncertain. Germline CDR1 and CDR2: DFQATT and SNEGSKA (reference sequence). This CDR3 has 12 amino acids. Trimming shortened V by 3 bases and J by 6 bases, and 8 bases separated the two germline ends. CDR3 region: CSASPGSGELFF. The CDR3 DNA sequence: TGCAGTGCTAGTCCCGGGTCCGGGGAGCTGTTTTTT.